The 30 T cell receptor beta chains below come from one sample, sequenced in a study of blood T cell repertoires in COVID-19. Clones were read by immunoSEQ multiplex PCR, and TCRdb kept only the in-frame ones, dropping some. The data contain under 400,000 clones, roughly 86% of them singletons. What was sequenced was PBMCs or T cells enriched from blood (not recorded which). The origin of the receptors is a woman aged 25 to 39 who had been exposed to COVID-19.

The chain combines TRBV12-3 or TRBV12-4 with TRBJ2-1; D gene ambiguous. V was trimmed by 3 bases and J by 7 bases, leaving 10 bases between them. The CDR3 runs 13 residues. CDR3 residues: CASSFSVGNEQFF. CDR3 in DNA: TGTGCCAGCAGTTTTAGTGTCGGGAATGAGCAGTTCTTC.

The genes are TRBV19 and TRBJ2-7; TRBD1 matches 9 bases. Germline CDR1 is LNHDA and CDR2 is SQIVND (reference sequence). Trimming removed 3 bases from V and 2 bases from J; junction bases left unmatched: 2. The length of the CDR3 is 14 residues. The chain's CDR3 is CASSIGDRAYEQYF. CDR3 coding DNA: TGTGCCAGTAGTATTGGGGACAGGGCCTACGAGCAGTACTTC.

The V and J genes are TRBV30 and TRBJ2-7; 8 bases agree with TRBD2. The length of the CDR3 is 16 residues. CDR1 and CDR2 (germline): GTSNPN, SVGIG (reference sequence). Trimming at V came to 2 bases and at J to 1 base, leaving 10 bases not matched to a gene. The CDR3 DNA sequence: TGTGCCTGGAGTCTCCTCGGGGGGGTCAAATCCTACGAGCAGTACTTC. Residues: CAWSLLGGVKSYEQYF. Supplemented by reference TRBV30 and TRBJ2-7, the full variable domain reads SQTIHQWPATLVQPVGSPLSLECTVEGTSNPNLYWYRQAAGRGLQLLFYSVGIGQISSEVPQNLSASRPQDRQFILSSKKLLLSDSGFYLCAWSLLGGVKSYEQYFGPGTRLTVT.

This chain links TRBV5-1 with TRBJ2-3; 8 nucleotides match TRBD2. The CDR3 is 15 residues long. J gave up 0 bases and V 2 bases, and 2 bases lay outside the gene matches. Germline lookup yields CDR1 SGHRS and CDR2 YFSETQ. In DNA, the CDR3 is TGCGCCAGCAGCTTACTAGCGGCTAGCACAGATACGCAGTATTTT. It encodes CASSLLAASTDTQYF.

V gene TRBV7-9 combines with J gene TRBJ1-4; maybe TRBD1 (5 bases). CDR1 is SEHNR and CDR2 is FQNEAQ in the germline V gene (reference sequence). CDR3 length equals 13 residues. V lost 8 bases and J 8 bases, leaving 15 bases between the germline ends. CDR3 bases: TGTGCCAGCCGGACAACGGCGGGGGAAAAACTGTTTTTT. Amino acids: CASRTTAGEKLFF.

The V call is TRBV6-5, the J call TRBJ2-7; the D gene is possibly TRBD1 (5 bases). Germline V CDR1 and CDR2: MNHEY, SVGAGI. Between the trimmed V and J ends, which lost 2 bases and 5 bases, there was a span of 13 bases. CDR3 length equals 14 residues. In DNA, the CDR3 is TGTGCCAGCAGTTACGGCAGGGATATCCACGAGCAGTACTTC. It specifies CASSYGRDIHEQYF.

The chain links TRBV2 to TRBJ1-4; D unresolved. The CDR3 covers 14 residues. Germline CDR1 SNHLY, CDR2 FYNNEI. The V gene lost 11 bases and the J gene lost 8 bases, with 21 bases spanning the gap. The CDR3 region has the DNA TGTGCCTGCCCGTCCGGCGGCCAAGGCGAAAAACTGTTTTTT. It encodes CACPSGGQGEKLFF.

This sequence joins TRBV28 and TRBJ1-2, with TRBD1 matching 8 bases. This CDR3 has 14 amino acids. Trimming removed 6 bases from V and 8 bases from J; junction bases left unmatched: 11. In germline, CDR1 is MDHEN, CDR2 SYDVKM. DNA of the CDR3: TGTGCCAGCAGCCTTACAGGGGGGTTGGGGGGCTACACCTTC. Protein: CASSLTGGLGGYTF.

The genes are TRBV2 and TRBJ2-2; 9 bases agree with TRBD1. The CDR3 spans 15 residues. Germline V lookup: CDR1 SNHLY, CDR2 FYNNEI. Trimming took 5 bases from V and 4 from J; bases not matched to a gene: 5. This CDR3 reads CASSTRTGATGELFF. CDR3 DNA: TGTGCCAGCAGTACTAGGACAGGGGCCACCGGGGAGCTGTTTTTT.

The CDR3 here is CASSESRGLAGAPYEQYF. The CDR3 nucleotides read TGCGCCAGCAGTGAGTCAAGGGGACTAGCGGGAGCCCCCTACGAGCAGTACTTC. This chain connects TRBV10-2 to TRBJ2-7, with TRBD2 matching 14 bases. Trimming at V came to 0 bases and at J to 2 bases, leaving 6 bases not matched to a gene. Germline V gene data show CDR1 as WSHSY and CDR2 as SAAADI. This CDR3 spans 18 amino acids.

The J gene is TRBJ1-4, the V gene TRBV2, with D possibly matching TRBD1 (5 bases). The CDR3 totals 16 residues. Deletions cut 5 bases from V and 2 bases from J, with 15 bases between. Germline V gene sequence: CDR1 SNHLY, CDR2 FYNNEI. The chain's CDR3 is CASSPDLGGTNEKLFF. The CDR3 region has the DNA TGTGCCAGCAGTCCAGACCTCGGGGGGACTAATGAAAAACTGTTTTTT. Full variable domain (rest looked up from reference TRBV2 and TRBJ1-4): EPEVTQTPSHQVTQMGQEVILRCVPISNHLYFYWYRQILGQKVEFLVSFYNNEISEKSEIFDDQFSVERPDGSNFTLKIRSTKLEDSAMYFCASSPDLGGTNEKLFFGSGTQLSVL.

The chain employs TRBV7-6 and TRBJ2-7, with 12 bases that match TRBD2. The CDR3 runs to 15 residues. The junction had 6 bases not matched to a gene; V was cut back by 4 bases and J by 5 bases. Germline lookup yields CDR1 SGHVS and CDR2 FNYEAQ. This chain's CDR3 is CASSYETSGSDEQYF. The CDR3 DNA reads TGTGCCAGCAGCTATGAGACTAGCGGGAGCGACGAGCAGTACTTC.

The V and J genes are TRBV9 and TRBJ1-1; D is unresolved. Trimming left V 5 bases short and J 0 bases short, with 11 bases between. Germline lookup yields CDR1 SGDLS and CDR2 YYNGEE. This CDR3 is built from 14 residues. CDR3: CASRASDMNTEAFF. The CDR3 region has the DNA TGTGCCAGCAGGGCGAGTGACATGAACACTGAAGCTTTCTTT.

CDR3 sequence: CASSLLSAGNEKLFF. Here the CDR3 DNA reads TGTGCCAGCAGTTTACTTTCTGCGGGGAATGAAAAACTGTTTTTT. The gene calls are TRBV28 and TRBJ1-4; D unresolved. Deletions cut 2 bases from V and 5 bases from J, with 12 bases between. Per the germline V gene, CDR1 is MDHEN and CDR2 is SYDVKM. There are 15 residues in the CDR3.

The chain links TRBV6-5 to TRBJ2-3, with a possible D match to TRBD1 (6 bases). With 6 bases removed from V and 8 bases from J, the gap between germline ends came to 15 bases. The length of the CDR3 is 13 residues. Germline loops: CDR1 MNHEY, CDR2 SVGAGI. In DNA, the CDR3 is TGTGCCAGCAGCCAGGACAGTCCTGGTACGCAGTATTTT. As protein: CASSQDSPGTQYF.

The J gene is TRBJ1-1, the V gene TRBV3-1 (or the pseudogene TRBV3-2); the D gene is possibly TRBD1 (6 bases). V lost 1 base, J lost 6 bases, and 9 bases lay in between. Per germline, CDR1 LGHDT and CDR2 YNNKEL (reference sequence). The CDR3 contains 13 residues. The CDR3 DNA reads as TGTGCCAGCAGCCAAGGTGGGGGCGCTGAAGCTTTCTTT. This codes for CASSQGGGAEAFF.

V usage is TRBV6-5 and J usage is TRBJ1-5, with 7 positions matching TRBD1. The CDR3 totals 13 residues. With V trimmed by 8 bases and J by 4 bases, 5 bases remained unmatched. CDR1 is MNHEY, CDR2 SVGAGI, per germline. The CDR3 coding sequence is TGTGCCAGCCGGGACAGCCAAAATCAGCCCCAGCATTTT. Its protein product is CASRDSQNQPQHF.

This clone was counted between two and nine times. This chain joins TRBV5-8 and TRBJ1-2; D not resolved. The CDR3 sequence is 16 residues long. Germline values: CDR1 SGHTS, CDR2 YDEGEE. The ends were cut back, 0 bases at V and 3 bases at J, with 15 bases in the middle. Here the CDR3 reads CASSLGSTPIDYGYTF. The CDR3 DNA follows: TGTGCCAGCAGCTTGGGCAGTACCCCAATTGACTATGGCTACACCTTC. The full variable domain, with the rest looked up from reference TRBV5-8 and TRBJ1-2, is EAGVTQSPTHLIKTRGQQATLRCSPISGHTSVYWYQQALGLGLQFLLWYDEGEERNRGNFPPRFSGRQFPNYSSELNVNALELEDSALYLCASSLGSTPIDYGYTFGSGTRLTVV.

V usage is TRBV3-1 (or the pseudogene TRBV3-2) and J usage is TRBJ1-2; 8 bases map to TRBD1. The V gene's germline CDR1 is LGHDT and CDR2 YNNKEL (reference sequence). The CDR3 has 14 residues. Trimming at V came to 4 bases and at J to 8 bases, leaving 9 bases not matched to a gene. As DNA, the CDR3 is TGTGCCAGCAGCCTCCCGGACAGGGTTGGCGGCTACACCTTC. It codes for CASSLPDRVGGYTF.

The J gene is TRBJ1-4, the V gene TRBV21-1; the table's D gene call, TRBD1, was not cross checked with the DNA. TRBV21-1 is an annotated pseudogene. This CDR3 comprises 15 residues. The CDR3 DNA sequence: TGTGCCAGCAGCAAAGAATGGTCAGGGGGTGAAAAACTGTTTTTT. It specifies CASSKEWSGGEKLFF.

This chain's CDR3 is CASSGDRVDQPQHF. DNA for the CDR3: TGTGCCAGCAGCGGGGACAGGGTCGATCAGCCCCAGCATTTT. The chain couples TRBV5-8 to TRBJ1-5; 9 bases agree with TRBD1. The germline CDR1 and CDR2 sequences are SGHTS and YDEGEE. Germline trimming cut 4 bases from V and 5 bases from J; bases unmatched to any gene: 4. The CDR3 length is 14 residues.

J is TRBJ1-3 and V is TRBV6-5; 7 bases line up with TRBD1. V dropped 4 bases and J dropped 4; count of bases not matched to a gene: 7. The CDR3 is 15 amino acids. Germline-derived CDR1 and CDR2 are MNHEY and SVGAGI. As DNA, the CDR3 is TGTGCCAGCAGTTTTCCGCCGGGACAGGGAAACACCATATATTTT. Translation: CASSFPPGQGNTIYF.

The chain couples TRBV6-8 to TRBJ2-1; D is possibly TRBD2 (5 bases). V lost 9 bases and J 7 bases, leaving 28 bases between the germline ends. The CDR3 runs to 17 residues. Germline V lookup: CDR1 MNHGY, CDR2 SAAAGT. CDR3 protein: CARPDTKAAPELNEQFF. CDR3 DNA: TGTGCCAGGCCGGATACGAAAGCGGCCCCTGAACTGAATGAGCAGTTCTTC.

J is TRBJ2-2 and V is TRBV14, with TRBD1 as a possible D gene (5 bases). V was pared by 4 bases and J by 1 base, with 13 bases between. The CDR3 is 16 amino acids. Germline V gives CDR1 SGHDN, CDR2 FVKESK. The CDR3 loop reads CASSPRHRMNTGELFF. CDR3 sequence (DNA): TGTGCCAGCAGCCCCCGACACAGGATGAACACCGGGGAGCTGTTTTTT.

CDR3 sequence reads: CASSLPGLEQFF. The CDR3 DNA sequence: TGTGCCAGCAGCTTACCGGGATTGGAGCAGTTCTTC. The chain carries TRBV7-3 and TRBJ2-1, with D possibly being TRBD2 (5 bases). The length of the CDR3 is 12 residues. Trimming stripped 2 bases from V and 10 bases from J, with 9 bases between. The germline gives CDR1 SGHTA, CDR2 FQGTGA.

The chain links TRBV11-2 to TRBJ2-5; 8 positions match TRBD2. The V gene's germline CDR1 is SGHAT and CDR2 FQNNGV. This CDR3 contains 17 residues. V lost 5 bases to trimming and J lost 5 bases; unmatched junction nucleotides: 16. CDR3 in amino acids: CASSQGSAGVERETQYF. CDR3 DNA: TGTGCCAGCAGCCAGGGGTCAGCGGGAGTTGAAAGGGAGACCCAGTACTTC.

The V gene is TRBV28, the J gene TRBJ1-5; tentative D call: TRBD1 (6 bases). The germline CDR1 and CDR2 sequences are MDHEN and SYDVKM. V shed 3 bases and J shed 6 bases, with 12 bases lying between them. The CDR3 contains 14 residues. In DNA, the CDR3 is TGTGCCAGCAGTTTTTGGCAGGGGATTCAGCCCCAGCATTTT. Translating gives CASSFWQGIQPQHF.

The chain is built from TRBV18 and TRBJ1-3; D is ambiguous. The V gene lost 0 bases and the J gene lost 6 bases, with 3 bases spanning the gap. The germline CDR1 and CDR2 sequences are KGHSH and LQKENI. This CDR3 is built from 12 residues. The CDR3, as DNA: TGTGCCAGCTCACCACCGGCAAACACCATATATTTT. As protein: CASSPPANTIYF.

CDR3 DNA: TGTGCCAGCAGTCCTCGACGCGGACTAGCGGGAGATAATATGGAGCAGTTCTTC. It yields the protein CASSPRRGLAGDNMEQFF. J is TRBJ2-1 and V is TRBV27; 13 nucleotides match TRBD2. V dropped 5 bases and J dropped 10; count of bases not matched to a gene: 17. Germline loops: CDR1 MNHEY, CDR2 SMNVEV (reference sequence). This CDR3 is built from 18 residues.

The chain has TRBV9 and TRBJ1-6; 7 bases are a match to TRBD1. Germline values: CDR1 SGDLS, CDR2 YYNGEE. V lost 0 bases, J lost 7 bases, and 7 bases stayed unmatched. The CDR3 totals 16 residues. This CDR3 is CASSVDLDRTNSPLHF. The CDR3 nucleotides are TGTGCCAGCAGCGTAGACCTGGACAGGACCAATTCACCCCTCCACTTT.